Following are 7 T cell receptor beta chains from one sample sequenced in a study of immune characterization of retroperitoneal liposarcoma. TCRdb re-called the PCR reads through MiXCR, storing one row per CDR3 protein. The sample lists about 10,000 distinct CDR3 sequences, around 35% seen once, with under 25% in the top ten. The sample consisted of tumor tissue. These receptors originate from a male donor with retroperitoneal liposarcoma.

This clonotype was seen a single time. Germline and junction disagree at one end, which may indicate a read error. V gene TRBV7-6 combines with J gene TRBJ2-1; possible D gene TRBD1, 5 bases. This CDR3 is 15 amino acids long. Per germline, CDR1 SGHVS and CDR2 FNYEAQ. CDR3 amino acids: CASSPDSLSYNEQFF. In nucleotides, the CDR3 is TGTGCTAGCAGCCCCGACAGCCTCTCCTACAATGAGCAGTTCTTC.

This clonotype was seen a handful of times. V gene TRBV7-6 combines with J gene TRBJ2-1, with 8 bases matching TRBD2. The germline V gene encodes CDR1 SGHVS and CDR2 FNYEAQ. The CDR3 covers 15 residues. V trimming: 1 base; J trimming: 8 bases; junction bases outside the gene matches: 7. The CDR3 region has the DNA TGTGCCAGCAGCTTAGTAGAGACTAGCGTCCATGAGCAGTTCTTC. Amino acid sequence: CASSLVETSVHEQFF. Based on the CDR3 plus reference TRBV7-6 and TRBJ2-1, the full variable domain is GAGVSQSPRYKVTKRGQDVALRCDPISGHVSLYWYRQALGQGPEFLTYFNYEAQQDKSGLPNDRFSAERPEGSISTLTIQRTEQRDSAMYRCASSLVETSVHEQFFGPGTRLTVL.

This clonotype was counted only a few times. This rearrangement joins TRBV6-1 to TRBJ2-1; the D is unclear. The DNA end is more similar to TRBJ2-7, so the J call may be wrong. The CDR3 runs to 12 residues. The germline V gene encodes CDR1 MNHNS and CDR2 SASEGT. CDR3 amino acids: CASQTVNNEQYF. CDR3 bases: TGTGCCAGCCAGACGGTTAACAATGAGCAGTACTTC.

CDR3 bases: TGTGCCAGCAGCGGGCTTGTTTTGGGCCCTGAAGCTTTCTTT. It specifies CASSGLVLGPEAFF. The genes are TRBV6-1 and TRBJ1-1; D is ambiguous. The ends were cut back, 6 bases at V and 6 bases at J, with 17 bases in the middle. The length of the CDR3 is 14 residues. The germline V gene has CDR1 MNHNS and CDR2 SASEGT.

This chain connects TRBV10-2 to TRBJ2-1; 8 nucleotides match TRBD2. The J call may be incorrect, as the DNA end agrees better with TRBJ2-5. This CDR3 has 16 amino acids. Germline loops: CDR1 WSHSY, CDR2 SAAADI. The CDR3 DNA is TGCGCCAGCAGTGAGTCGACCGGGGGGGTAGTTGAGACCCAGTACTTC. This encodes CASSESTGGVVETQYF.

Of note for this clonotype: Without the conserved terminal phenylalanine or tryptophan, this CDR3 likely stems from a read error. V is TRBV12-3 or TRBV12-4 and J is TRBJ2-1, with D tentatively TRBD1 (6 bases). The J call may not be correct, given that the DNA end is closer to TRBJ2-7. The CDR3 contains 14 residues. The CDR3 reads CASRPSDRPYEQYL. CDR3 DNA sequence: TGTGCCAGCAGACCTTCGGACAGACCCTACGAGCAGTACTTA.

Within the sample, this clonotype is medium-sized (0.01 to 0.1%). V and J are TRBV4-2 and TRBJ2-3; 8 bases are a match to TRBD2. With V trimmed by 0 bases and J by 6 bases, 14 bases remained unmatched. The germline CDR1 and CDR2 sequences are LGHNA and YNFKEQ. This CDR3 region has 18 residues. The CDR3 bases are TGTGCCAGCAGCCAAGATTTGGGGACTAGATTTGGTACGGATACGCAGTATTTT. This translates into CASSQDLGTRFGTDTQYF.